This entry lists 22 T cell receptor beta chains sequenced from one sample in a study of T-cell reconstitution after alpha-beta-depleted transplantation in children. TCRbeta library construction was performed incorporating unique molecular identifiers. TCRdb ran MiXCR on the PCR reads and lists one entry per CDR3 protein. This sample has 65,000 to 85,000 distinct CDR3 sequences, with 9.5% to 13% found just once. The material was PBMCs, obtained before TCRalphabeta/CD19-depleted stem cell transplant. These receptor sequences come from a boy aged 5-17 years with acute myeloid leukemia, due to receive a stem cell transplant.

This clonotype was observed many times. The rearrangement joins TRBV4-1 to TRBJ1-2; D gene uncertain. Trimming pared 0 bases from V and 0 bases from J, leaving 8 bases between. CDR3 length equals 15 residues. The germline V gene encodes CDR1 MGHRA and CDR2 YSYEKL. CDR3 DNA: TGCGCCAGCAGCCAAGAGTTCTACACTAACTATGGCTACACCTTC. This encodes CASSQEFYTNYGYTF.

This clonotype was counted at least ten times. The chain has TRBV5-6 and TRBJ1-1, with D maybe TRBD1 (6 bases). V lost 1 base and J lost 1, with 14 bases in between. CDR3 length: 16 amino acids. Germline-derived CDR1 and CDR2 are SGHDT and YYEEEE. The CDR3 sequence: CASSLSPTGANTEAFF. The CDR3 bases are TGTGCCAGCAGCTTGTCCCCGACAGGAGCGAACACTGAAGCTTTCTTT.

Ten or more counts support this clonotype. The V call is TRBV5-1, the J call TRBJ2-6; no reliable D call. The CDR3 has 15 residues. V was pared by 0 bases and J by 1 base, with 5 bases between. CDR1 and CDR2 from the germline V gene are SGHRS and YFSETQ. The CDR3 protein is CASSLVQSGANVLTF. In DNA form, the CDR3 reads TGCGCCAGCAGCTTGGTGCAGTCTGGGGCCAACGTCCTGACTTTC.

This clonotype was counted ten times or more. V is TRBV28 and J is TRBJ2-4; possibly TRBD1 for D (6 bases). Germline V gene lookup returns CDR1 MDHEN and CDR2 SYDVKM. This CDR3 is 13 amino acids long. V lost 6 bases, J lost 7 bases, and 13 bases lay in between. The CDR3 protein is CASSKTRGNIQYF. CDR3 sequence (DNA): TGTGCCAGCAGCAAAACTAGGGGGAACATTCAGTACTTC.

The sample holds many counts of this clonotype. The V gene is TRBV20-1, the J gene TRBJ2-1; 14 bases map to TRBD2. V lost 5 bases and J lost 3; bases outside the gene matches: 3. This CDR3 is 15 amino acids long. In germline, CDR1 is DFQATT, CDR2 SNEGSKA (reference sequence). The CDR3 DNA reads as TGCAGTGCTCGACTAGCGGGGGGGCTCTACAATGAGCAGTTCTTC. It encodes CSARLAGGLYNEQFF.

In this sample, this clonotype turned up many times. The chain couples TRBV7-9 to TRBJ1-3; D is possibly TRBD1 (5 bases). Germline V gene data show CDR1 as SEHNR and CDR2 as FQNEAQ (reference sequence). V was cut by 1 base and J by 7 bases, with 14 bases left in between. CDR3 size: 15 residues. The CDR3 DNA reads as TGTGCCAGCAGCTTAGGTCCAGGGAAGGGGAACACCATATATTTT. Its protein product is CASSLGPGKGNTIYF.

The sample holds many counts of this clonotype. This chain links TRBV12-3 or TRBV12-4 with TRBJ2-1, with 11 bases aligning to TRBD2. J gave up 6 bases and V 6 bases, and 7 bases lay outside the gene matches. The CDR3 covers 15 residues. CDR3 sequence: CASRPTSGIPNEQFF. The CDR3 DNA is TGTGCCAGCAGACCGACTAGCGGGATCCCCAATGAGCAGTTCTTC.

This clonotype was recorded many times. The chain couples TRBV29-1 to TRBJ2-1; TRBD2 agrees at 8 bases. The trim removed 6 bases at V and 9 bases at J, leaving 13 bases unmatched. The length of the CDR3 is 14 residues. Germline values: CDR1 SQVTM, CDR2 ANQGSEA. The CDR3 protein is CSVLTETSVGEQFF. In nucleotides, the CDR3 is TGCAGCGTCCTCACTGAGACTAGCGTGGGTGAGCAGTTCTTC.

This clonotype was observed many times. CDR3 DNA: TGTGCCACCAGCAGAGATGGGGCAGCCGGCGAGACCCAGTACTTC. This sequence encodes CATSRDGAAGETQYF. This chain connects TRBV15 to TRBJ2-5; a possible D gene is TRBD1 (5 bases). This CDR3 comprises 15 residues. From germline, CDR1 is LNHNV and CDR2 YYDKDF (reference sequence). V shed 0 bases and J shed 5 bases, with 13 bases lying between them.

This rearrangement joins TRBV3-1 to TRBJ2-5; 8 positions match TRBD1. This CDR3 has 14 amino acids. CDR1 is LGHDT and CDR2 is YNNKEL in the germline V gene (reference sequence). V dropped 2 bases and J dropped 7; count of bases not matched to a gene: 6. The chain's CDR3 is CASSQPQGAVTQYF. DNA for the CDR3: TGTGCCAGCAGCCAACCCCAGGGGGCGGTGACCCAGTACTTC.

This clonotype was recorded many times. V usage is TRBV12-3 or TRBV12-4 and J usage is TRBJ2-3; TRBD2 matches 7 bases. With V trimmed by 5 bases and J by 0 bases, 11 bases remained unmatched. The CDR3 is 17 residues long. CDR3: CASSPRRLAESTDTQYF. CDR3 sequence (DNA): TGTGCCAGCAGTCCCAGGCGGCTAGCGGAGAGCACAGATACGCAGTATTTT.

The sample holds many counts of this clonotype. V gene TRBV5-6 combines with J gene TRBJ2-7; 9 positions match TRBD1. Germline values: CDR1 SGHDT, CDR2 YYEEEE. The V gene end was trimmed by 4 bases and the J gene end by 3 bases; junction bases not matched to a gene: 5. The CDR3 is 14 amino acids. The CDR3 nucleotides read TGTGCCAGCAGCCCCGGGACAGGGAACTACGAGCAGTACTTC. This gives the protein CASSPGTGNYEQYF.

This clonotype was seen many times. The junction departs from the called germline gene at one end, perhaps through a read error. The J gene is TRBJ2-1, the V gene TRBV7-7, with D unclear. This CDR3 is 13 amino acids long. The V gene's germline CDR1 is SSHAT and CDR2 FNYEAQ (reference sequence). The CDR3 spells CASSLRRNQKQFF. CDR3 nucleotide sequence: TGTGCTAGCAGCCTACGAAGGAACCAAAAGCAGTTCTTC.

Many counts were recorded for this clonotype. The chain uses TRBV2 and TRBJ1-5; D remains unclear. Trimming removed 2 bases from V and 3 bases from J, with 8 bases in between. The length of the CDR3 is 14 residues. Germline assignment: CDR1 SNHLY and CDR2 FYNNEI. The CDR3 reads CASSEHRANQPQHF. The CDR3, as DNA: TGTGCCAGCAGTGAACATAGGGCCAATCAGCCCCAGCATTTT.

The chain employs TRBV15 and TRBJ1-5; unclear D gene. The CDR3 consists of 12 residues. Trimming cost V 0 bases and J 3 bases, with 0 bases left between them. CDR1 is LNHNV and CDR2 is YYDKDF in the germline V gene (reference sequence). The CDR3 loop reads CATSRDNQPQHF. The CDR3 nucleotides are TGTGCCACCAGCAGAGACAATCAGCCCCAGCATTTT.

This clonotype was detected many times. V usage is TRBV4-1 and J usage is TRBJ2-3; D is unclear. This CDR3 contains 16 residues. Germline CDR1 MGHRA, CDR2 YSYEKL. Trimming removed 4 bases at V and 2 bases at J, with 16 bases between. The CDR3: CASSRILIAPTDTQYF. Written as DNA, the CDR3 is TGCGCCAGCAGCCGGATCCTGATAGCCCCCACAGATACGCAGTATTTT.

This clonotype was recorded at least ten times. This chain links TRBV7-9 with TRBJ2-2, with 9 bases that match TRBD1. The CDR3 consists of 17 residues. J gave up 2 bases and V 2 bases, and 6 bases lay outside the gene matches. Germline V CDR1 and CDR2: SEHNR, FQNEAQ (reference sequence). The CDR3 DNA reads as TGTGCCAGCAGCTTAATCCCGGGACAGGGCAACACCGGGGAGCTGTTTTTT. This gives the protein CASSLIPGQGNTGELFF.

In this sample, this clonotype turned up a few times. The CDR3 protein is CASSLGGRLETQYF. The CDR3 bases are TGTGCCAGCAGTTTAGGGGGGCGCTTGGAGACCCAGTACTTC. The J gene is TRBJ2-5, the V gene TRBV28; D tentatively reads TRBD1 or TRBD2 (6 bases each). CDR1 is MDHEN and CDR2 is SYDVKM in the germline V gene. The CDR3 has 14 residues. V was cut by 2 bases and J by 5 bases, with 12 bases left in between. Full variable domain (remainder filled in from reference TRBV28 and TRBJ2-5): DVKVTQSSRYLVKRTGEKVFLECVQDMDHENMFWYRQDPGLGLRLIYFSYDVKMKEKGDIPEGYSVSREKKERFSLILESASTNQTSMYLCASSLGGRLETQYFGPGTRLLVL.

This clonotype has a handful of counts. The chain links TRBV4-2 to TRBJ1-2, with 8 bases aligning to TRBD1. Germline V gene sequence: CDR1 LGHNA, CDR2 YNFKEQ. The length of the CDR3 is 15 residues. Trimming cost V 4 bases and J 7 bases; bases outside gene matches: 11. For the CDR3, the DNA is TGTGCCAGCAGCCTCCATAGGTACAGGGGGGGTGGCTACACCTTC. Residues: CASSLHRYRGGGYTF.

At least ten counts were recorded for this clonotype. The chain links TRBV7-8 to TRBJ2-3; possibly TRBD1 for D (6 bases). V was pared by 5 bases and J by 0 bases, with 21 bases between. The CDR3 has 18 residues. CDR1 is SGHVS and CDR2 is FQNEAQ in the germline V gene. In DNA form, the CDR3 reads TGTGCCAGCAGCGCCGAACAGGGTCGAGCGAAGAGCACAGATACGCAGTATTTT. Translating gives CASSAEQGRAKSTDTQYF.

This clonotype was seen only once. The chain has TRBV20-1 and TRBJ2-1; 9 bases line up with TRBD2. The CDR3 sequence is 16 residues long. V trimming: 2 bases; J trimming: 7 bases; junction bases outside the gene matches: 12. Germline loops: CDR1 DFQATT, CDR2 SNEGSKA (reference sequence). For the CDR3, the DNA is TGCAGTGCTAGACCGGCGGGAGGGGCCCTAGGGAATGAGCAGTTCTTC. The encoded protein is CSARPAGGALGNEQFF.

This clonotype was found many times. This chain joins TRBV7-2 and TRBJ2-3, with a tentative D call TRBD2 (5 bases). Trimming removed 5 bases from V and 2 bases from J, with 26 bases in between. The CDR3 has 19 amino acids. Germline V gene data show CDR1 as SGHTA and CDR2 as FQGNSA. This CDR3 reads CASSPLASLGPPFTDTQYF. CDR3 nucleotide sequence: TGTGCCAGCAGCCCCCTAGCCTCTCTGGGTCCCCCTTTCACAGATACGCAGTATTTT. Supplemented by reference TRBV7-2 and TRBJ2-3, the full variable domain reads GAGVSQSPSNKVTEKGKDVELRCDPISGHTALYWYRQSLGQGLEFLIYFQGNSAPDKSGLPSDRFSAERTGGSVSTLTIQRTQQEDSAVYLCASSPLASLGPPFTDTQYFGPGTRLTVL.